These 19 T cell receptor beta chains share one sample of origin, sequenced in a study of T cells after yellow fever vaccination. TCRdb analysed the 5' RACE reads with MiXCR anew, one entry per CDR3 protein. The sample records roughly 170,000 distinct CDR3 sequences, about 6.2% being singletons. The source material was CD4+ T cells sorted from PBMCs, sampled on the day of the first yellow fever vaccination. These receptors all stem from a man aged 18 to 29 who received the YFV17D yellow fever vaccine.

The sample holds many counts of this clonotype. The CDR3 DNA reads TGCGCCAGCAGCCAAGAAGGTGCTGGGGGTCGGGGAGAGACCCAGTACTTC. It specifies CASSQEGAGGRGETQYF. V is TRBV4-3 and J is TRBJ2-5, with D perhaps assigned TRBD1 or TRBD2 (5 bases each). This CDR3 has 17 amino acids. V lost 0 bases and J 4 bases, leaving 18 bases between the germline ends. The germline V gene encodes CDR1 LGHNA and CDR2 YSLEER.

This clonotype has ten or more counts. The chain has TRBV5-1 and TRBJ2-3; 10 nucleotides agree with TRBD1. V lost 4 bases and J lost 4; bases outside the gene matches: 3. This CDR3 has 14 residues. Germline loops: CDR1 SGHRS, CDR2 YFSETQ. In DNA, the CDR3 is TGCGCCAGCAGCGCCGGGACAGGGGCAGATACGCAGTATTTT. This encodes CASSAGTGADTQYF.

Ten or more counts support this clonotype. This sequence joins TRBV12-3 or TRBV12-4 and TRBJ1-5; maybe TRBD1 (6 bases). The CDR3 has 12 residues. With 5 bases removed from V and 12 bases from J, the gap between germline ends came to 14 bases. This chain's CDR3 is CASSLRGSIQHF. The CDR3 DNA is TGTGCCAGCAGTCTCAGGGGCAGCATCCAGCATTTT.

This clonotype has at least ten counts. The CDR3: CASSYYGTEAFF. The DNA for the CDR3 is TGTGCCAGCAGTTACTACGGCACTGAAGCTTTCTTT. The chain has TRBV6-5 and TRBJ1-1; D is uncertain. The germline gives CDR1 MNHEY, CDR2 SVGAGI. V lost 1 base, J lost 4 bases, and 4 bases lay in between. This CDR3 has 12 residues.

This clonotype was counted many times. The chain links TRBV12-5 to TRBJ2-3; the D gene is possibly TRBD2 (6 bases). Germline assignment: CDR1 LGHNT and CDR2 FRNRAP. There are 16 residues in the CDR3. V was shortened by 2 bases and J by 2 bases, with 14 bases between the two germline ends. In DNA form, the CDR3 reads TGTGCTAGTGGTTTGCCACCCGGGGGACCCACAGATACGCAGTATTTT. Its translation is CASGLPPGGPTDTQYF.

Only a few counts were recorded for this clonotype. This sequence joins TRBV27 and TRBJ2-5, with 9 positions matching TRBD1. Germline CDR1 MNHEY, CDR2 SMNVEV (reference sequence). V dropped 5 bases and J dropped 5; count of bases not matched to a gene: 15. CDR3 length: 17 residues. The CDR3 is CASSLNGGNRGPETQYF. The CDR3 coding sequence is TGTGCCAGCAGTCTCAACGGGGGGAACAGGGGGCCGGAGACCCAGTACTTC.

Ten or more counts support this clonotype. This sequence joins TRBV20-1 and TRBJ1-1, with a possible D match to TRBD1 (5 bases). With 6 bases removed from V and 4 bases from J, the gap between germline ends came to 12 bases. In germline, CDR1 is DFQATT, CDR2 SNEGSKA (reference sequence). This CDR3 region has 12 residues. DNA for the CDR3: TGCAGTGCCCGCAGGGTCGGCACTGAAGCTTTCTTT. Translation gives CSARRVGTEAFF.

This clonotype was seen a few times. V gene TRBV10-3 combines with J gene TRBJ2-5; no definite D call. This CDR3 is 12 amino acids long. Germline V gives CDR1 ENHRY, CDR2 SYGVKD. The germline V and J ends were trimmed by 4 bases and 2 bases, with 5 bases remaining between them. This chain's CDR3 is CAISGEQETQYF. DNA for the CDR3: TGTGCCATCAGTGGGGAACAAGAGACCCAGTACTTC.

Only a few counts were recorded for this clonotype. The chain carries TRBV6-6 and TRBJ2-7; D remains unclear. From germline, CDR1 is MNHNY and CDR2 SVGAGI (reference sequence). The CDR3 consists of 13 residues. Deletions cut 0 bases from V and 7 bases from J, with 10 bases between. CDR3 sequence: CASSYSSTIEQYV. The CDR3 DNA reads as TGTGCCAGCAGTTACTCGAGCACAATTGAGCAGTACGTC.

Ten or more counts support this clonotype. The V call is TRBV6-5, the J call TRBJ1-2; D unresolved. The V gene's germline CDR1 is MNHEY and CDR2 SVGAGI. V shed 0 bases and J shed 1 base, with 9 bases lying between them. CDR3 length: 15 amino acids. The CDR3 region is CASSYSTGYNYGYTF. The CDR3 DNA sequence: TGTGCCAGCAGTTACTCCACTGGCTATAACTATGGCTACACCTTC.

This clonotype showed up many times. The rearrangement uses TRBV7-9 and TRBJ2-1; tentative D call: TRBD1 (6 bases). Germline loops: CDR1 SEHNR, CDR2 FQNEAQ (reference sequence). Trimming left V 2 bases short and J 6 bases short, with 11 bases between. This CDR3 is 14 amino acids long. DNA for the CDR3: TGTGCCAGCAGCTTACAGGGGATCGTCAATGAGCAGTTCTTC. Amino acid sequence: CASSLQGIVNEQFF.

The sample holds many counts of this clonotype. The chain couples TRBV19 to TRBJ2-1; 7 bases match TRBD1. Germline values: CDR1 LNHDA, CDR2 SQIVND (reference sequence). V lost 7 bases and J lost 7; bases outside the gene matches: 10. The CDR3 extends over 14 amino acids. CDR3 DNA sequence: TGTGCCAGTACCCACAGGGGCTTAGGGAATGAGCAGTTCTTC. Protein product: CASTHRGLGNEQFF.

This chain joins TRBV4-2 and TRBJ1-4; TRBD1 agrees at 12 bases. J gave up 4 bases and V 1 base, and 7 bases lay outside the gene matches. The CDR3 is made up of 18 amino acids. Germline CDR1 LGHNA, CDR2 YNFKEQ. The CDR3 DNA reads as TGTGCCAGCAGCCAAGCCTGGGACAGGGGGCTTGGTAATGAAAAACTGTTTTTT. This gives the protein CASSQAWDRGLGNEKLFF.

On this clonotype itself: With a much larger clone just one base away, this may be a read error. The DNA for the CDR3 is TGTGCCAGCAGCCTCGGTTGGAGCAAGCAGCCCCAGCATTTT. Translation gives CASSLGWSKQPQHF. The V and J genes are TRBV3-1 and TRBJ1-5; D gene ambiguous. Germline lookup yields CDR1 LGHDT and CDR2 YNNKEL (reference sequence). The CDR3 runs to 14 residues. The complete variable domain, with remaining parts taken from reference TRBV3-1 and TRBJ1-5, reads DTAVSQTPKYLVTQMGNDKSIKCEQNLGHDTMYWYKQDSKKFLKIMFSYNNKELIINETVPNRFSPKSPDKAHLNLHINSLELGDSAVYFCASSLGWSKQPQHFGDGTRLSIL.

This clonotype was seen repeatedly, ten times or more. The V and J genes are TRBV5-1 and TRBJ1-2, with D perhaps TRBD1 (6 bases). V lost 0 bases and J 6 bases, leaving 12 bases between the germline ends. CDR3 size: 14 residues. Germline CDR1 and CDR2: SGHRS and YFSETQ. CDR3: CASSLEGRGDGYTF. The DNA for the CDR3 is TGCGCCAGCAGCTTGGAAGGCAGGGGAGATGGCTACACCTTC.

This clonotype has at least ten counts. This sequence joins TRBV28 and TRBJ1-2; D remains unclear. This CDR3 contains 13 residues. V shed 3 bases and J shed 8 bases, with 13 bases lying between them. Looked up from germline, CDR1 is MDHEN and CDR2 is SYDVKM. The CDR3 here is CASSFGALVGYTF. The DNA for the CDR3 is TGTGCCAGCAGTTTTGGAGCGTTAGTGGGCTACACCTTC.

The CDR3 spells CASSQVDMGISSPETQYF. The DNA of the CDR3 is TGCGCCAGCAGCCAAGTGGATATGGGAATTTCTAGTCCGGAGACCCAGTACTTC. The chain couples TRBV4-1 to TRBJ2-5, with D hard to call. V lost 1 base and J lost 5, with 23 bases in between. The CDR3 totals 18 residues. CDR1 is MGHRA, CDR2 YSYEKL, per germline.

This chain uses TRBV5-5 with TRBJ2-5, with 9 bases lining up with TRBD1. Germline V CDR1 and CDR2: SGHKS, YYEKEE (reference sequence). The CDR3 consists of 16 residues. J was trimmed by 6 bases and V by 4 bases; bases with no gene match: 13. CDR3 in DNA: TGTGCCAGCAGCCCGTTAGCCCTGACAGGGGGAAAGACCCAGTACTTC. This codes for CASSPLALTGGKTQYF.

At least ten counts were recorded for this clonotype. The rearrangement uses TRBV7-9 and TRBJ2-1, with TRBD2 matching 12 bases. Per germline, CDR1 SEHNR and CDR2 FQNEAQ (reference sequence). This CDR3 spans 14 amino acids. Losses at the gene ends were 7 bases for V and 10 bases for J; bases not matched to a gene: 8. The CDR3 region has the DNA TGTGCCAGCAACCCTAGCGGGGGGGCCTGGGAGCAGTTCTTC. Amino acids: CASNPSGGAWEQFF.